This TCR beta chain was captured by sequencing in a study of blood T cell repertoires in COVID-19. Overall study context: T cells, B-cell-depleted T cells, or PBMCs provided the cDNA or gDNA that served as material.

Study processing details: Amplification with reference gene primers provided the estimates of nucleated cell counts. Clones were read by immunoSEQ multiplex PCR, and TCRdb kept only the in-frame ones, dropping some. The V and J calls and clone size come from that table; D and trimming were worked out from the DNA. The sample has roughly 250,000 clones, around 90% seen once; the top ten hold just under 6.5%. V was cut by 4 bases and J by 3 bases, with 16 bases left in between. The V gene's germline CDR1 is SGDLS and CDR2 YYNGEE. The CDR3 runs 15 residues. Adults between roughly 18 and 90 years of age took part from 20 to 25 US areas. The study assigned cohorts using participant-reported clinical history.

Sequencing was performed on PBMCs or T cells enriched from blood (not recorded which). This TCR derives from a woman aged 30 to 39 with acute COVID-19. This chain joins TRBV9 and TRBJ1-1; weak D call: TRBD1 (6 bases). The DNA for the CDR3 is TGTGCCAGCAGCACTCCAGGGGTCCCAGACACTGAAGCTTTCTTT. It translates to CASSTPGVPDTEAFF.